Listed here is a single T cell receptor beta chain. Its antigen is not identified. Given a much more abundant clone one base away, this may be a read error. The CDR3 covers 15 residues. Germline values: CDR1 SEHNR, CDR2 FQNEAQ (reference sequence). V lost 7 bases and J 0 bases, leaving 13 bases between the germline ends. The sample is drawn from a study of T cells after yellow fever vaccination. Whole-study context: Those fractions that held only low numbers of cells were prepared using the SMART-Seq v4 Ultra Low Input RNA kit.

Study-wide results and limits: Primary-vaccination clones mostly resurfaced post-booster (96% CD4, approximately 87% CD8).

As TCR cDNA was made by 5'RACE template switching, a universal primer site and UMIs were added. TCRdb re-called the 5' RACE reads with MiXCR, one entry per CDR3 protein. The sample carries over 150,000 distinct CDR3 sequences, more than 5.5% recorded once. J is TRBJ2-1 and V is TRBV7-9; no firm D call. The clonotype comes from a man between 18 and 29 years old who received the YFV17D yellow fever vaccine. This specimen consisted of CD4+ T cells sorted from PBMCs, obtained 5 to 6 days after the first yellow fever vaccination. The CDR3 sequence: CASIGDLSSYNEQFF. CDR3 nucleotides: TGTGCCAGCATCGGAGACTTGAGCTCCTACAATGAGCAGTTCTTC.